This is a list of T cell receptor beta chains from one sample in a study of post-analysis software for immune sequencing data. TCRdb recomputed calls from the PCR reads with MiXCR, one row per CDR3 protein. Among almost 700,000 distinct CDR3 sequences, approximately 59% were seen once, and the ten largest hold over 9%. Sequences were obtained from blood. These receptors were taken from a girl aged 2 to 9 with multiple sclerosis. The CDR3 runs from the conserved cysteine through the conserved F or W. The D gene is left open where the match is weak. A clone size is listed for some rows: how often the clone was seen (once, few, many), or a class if it is expanded.

V gene	J gene	D gene	clone size	CDR3 protein	CDR3 DNA
TRBV10-3	TRBJ1-6	TRBD1	few	CAIGTDNNSPLHF	TGTGCCATTGGGACAGACAATAATTCACCCCTCCACTTT
TRBV24-1	TRBJ2-1	TRBD2	NA	CATSARSGNAYNEQFF	TGTGCCACCAGTGCTCGTAGCGGGAACGCTTACAATGAGCAGTTCTTC
TRBV7-9	TRBJ2-5	TRBD2	NA	CASSLVGSSGDSGKTQYF	TGTGCCAGCAGCTTAGTCGGATCTAGCGGAGACTCAGGGAAGACCCAGTACTTC
TRBV10-3	TRBJ1-2	NA	NA	CAISESLTPPNYGYTF	TGTGCCATCAGTGAGTCTCTGACACCTCCTAACTATGGCTACACCTTC
TRBV6-5	TRBJ1-2	NA	few	CASSYSVEGGLSNYGYTF	TGTGCCAGCAGTTACTCTGTCGAGGGGGGGCTCTCTAACTATGGCTACACCTTC
TRBV27	TRBJ2-7	NA	NA	CASSLTVAYEQYF	TGTGCCAGCAGTCTGACAGTTGCCTACGAGCAGTACTTC
TRBV6-1	TRBJ2-6	NA	NA	CASSRGDPISGANVLTF	TGTGCCAGCAGCCGTGGCGACCCCATCTCTGGGGCCAACGTCCTGACTTTC
TRBV20-1	TRBJ2-7	NA	NA	CSVGGTTYEQYF	TGCAGTGTCGGGGGAACCACCTACGAGCAGTACTTC
TRBV7-8	TRBJ1-5	TRBD1	NA	CASSPHRGPETYSNQPQHF	TGTGCCAGCAGCCCTCACAGGGGGCCGGAAACTTATAGCAATCAGCCCCAGCATTTT
TRBV5-1	TRBJ2-7	NA	NA	CASSTPENEQYF	TGCGCCAGCAGCACCCCAGAGAACGAGCAGTACTTC
TRBV10-3	TRBJ2-5	NA	NA	CAISESQGQYF	TGTGCCATCAGTGAGTCTCAGGGGCAGTACTTC
TRBV5-1	TRBJ2-7	NA	few	CASSWYGDEQYF	TGCGCCAGCAGCTGGTACGGGGACGAGCAGTACTTC
TRBV9	TRBJ1-1	NA	NA	CASSGTELNTEAFF	TGTGCCAGCAGCGGGACAGAATTGAACACTGAAGCTTTCTTT
TRBV5-5	TRBJ2-7	NA	few	CASSLPQGYEQYF	TGTGCCAGCAGCTTGCCTCAGGGGTACGAGCAGTACTTC
TRBV7-2	TRBJ1-5	NA	NA	CASSRQQGQPQHF	TGTGCCAGCAGTAGGCAGCAAGGGCAGCCCCAGCATTTT
TRBV20-1	TRBJ2-7	NA	few	CSASSQTYEQYF	TGCAGTGCTAGTTCCCAGACCTACGAGCAGTACTTC
TRBV20-1	TRBJ2-1	NA	NA	CSARPPRVEQFF	TGCAGTGCTAGACCCCCCCGCGTTGAGCAGTTCTTC
TRBV4-2	TRBJ2-1	TRBD1	few	CASSQWTGKSNEQFF	TGTGCCAGCAGCCAGTGGACAGGGAAGAGCAATGAGCAGTTCTTC
TRBV2	TRBJ2-1	NA	NA	CASSARTHDNEQFF	TGTGCCAGCAGTGCGAGGACCCATGACAATGAGCAGTTCTTC
TRBV15	TRBJ2-7	NA	few	CATSRDLFSYEQYF	TGTGCCACCAGCAGGGACCTTTTCTCCTACGAGCAGTACTTC
TRBV9	TRBJ2-1	NA	NA	CASSGGSNEQFF	TGTGCCAGCAGCGGGGGAAGCAATGAGCAGTTCTTC
TRBV5-1	TRBJ2-1	NA	NA	CASSLGQPVNEQFF	TGCGCCAGCAGCTTGGGCCAGCCAGTCAATGAGCAGTTCTTC
TRBV7-3	TRBJ2-1	NA	few	CASSWDESSYNEQFF	TGTGCCAGCAGCTGGGACGAGAGCTCCTACAATGAGCAGTTCTTC
TRBV27	TRBJ1-1	NA	NA	CASSLSDMNTEAFF	TGTGCCAGCAGTTTATCAGATATGAACACTGAAGCTTTCTTT
TRBV5-6	TRBJ2-1	NA	NA	CASSLAAFSEQFF	TGTGCCAGCAGCTTGGCTGCCTTTAGTGAGCAGTTCTTC
TRBV29-1	TRBJ1-1	NA	NA	CSVGEVLNTEAFF	TGCAGCGTTGGAGAGGTCTTGAACACTGAAGCTTTCTTT
TRBV11-2	TRBJ2-5	NA	NA	CASSTPRGRQTQYF	TGTGCCAGCAGCACACCCAGGGGGAGGCAGACCCAGTACTTC
TRBV10-3	TRBJ2-3	TRBD2	NA	CAISDLAGGSTDTQYF	TGTGCCATCAGTGACCTAGCGGGAGGGAGCACAGATACGCAGTATTTT
TRBV20-1	TRBJ1-1	NA	NA	CSAGRELMGTEAFF	TGCAGTGCAGGGAGGGAGCTAATGGGCACTGAAGCTTTCTTT
TRBV28	TRBJ2-5	TRBD2	NA	CASSLRGLEETQYF	TGTGCCAGCAGTTTAAGAGGACTAGAAGAGACCCAGTACTTC
TRBV7-2	TRBJ2-5	NA	NA	CASSSEREETQYF	TGTGCCAGCAGCTCCGAGCGGGAAGAGACCCAGTACTTC
TRBV7-2	TRBJ1-5	NA	NA	CASSLAPGYRSNQPQHF	TGTGCCAGCAGCTTAGCGCCTGGGTATCGTAGCAATCAGCCCCAGCATTTT
TRBV7-8	TRBJ2-5	NA	NA	CASSLATRETQYF	TGTGCCAGCAGCTTAGCAACTCGAGAGACCCAGTACTTC
TRBV11-3	TRBJ2-1	TRBD2	NA	CASSPGTSGSSKSSYNEQFF	TGTGCCAGCAGCCCAGGGACTAGCGGGAGTTCTAAAAGCTCCTACAATGAGCAGTTCTTC
TRBV18	TRBJ2-7	TRBD2	few	CASSPGTTNEQYF	TGTGCCAGCTCACCGGGGACTACTAACGAGCAGTACTTC
TRBV11-2	TRBJ2-1	NA	NA	CASSLVPYSYNEQFF	TGTGCCAGCAGCTTGGTACCTTACTCCTACAATGAGCAGTTCTTC
TRBV6-1	TRBJ2-5	NA	once	CASSEMGGETQYF	TGTGCCAGCAGTGAAATGGGGGGAGAGACCCAGTACTTC
TRBV2	TRBJ2-1	TRBD2	NA	CASPPSGGNEQFF	TGTGCCAGCCCCCCTAGCGGGGGCAATGAGCAGTTCTTC
TRBV10-2	TRBJ2-3	NA	NA	CASSEYGGTDTQYF	TGCGCCAGCAGTGAGTATGGAGGGACAGATACGCAGTATTTT
TRBV6-2/TRBV6-3	TRBJ2-4	TRBD2	once	CASSYFGTNIAKNIQYF	TGTGCCAGCAGTTACTTTGGGACTAACATAGCCAAAAACATTCAGTACTTC
TRBV20-1	TRBJ1-1	NA	NA	CSSHPQGGSTEAFF	TGCAGCTCCCACCCACAGGGAGGGTCCACTGAAGCTTTCTTT
TRBV20-1	TRBJ2-3	NA	NA	CSASGGIDPGYF	TGCAGTGCTTCAGGTGGCATTGATCCGGGGTATTTT
TRBV4-3	TRBJ1-2	NA	NA	CASSQDIRDSGYTF	TGCGCCAGCAGCCAAGATATTCGGGACTCGGGCTACACCTTC
TRBV7-8	TRBJ2-7	NA	NA	CASSPDRWVLGEQYF	TGTGCCAGCAGCCCCGACAGGTGGGTGCTAGGCGAGCAGTACTTC
TRBV5-5	TRBJ1-1	NA	NA	CASSPRWNTEAFF	TGTGCCAGCAGCCCGCGGTGGAACACTGAAGCTTTCTTT
TRBV20-1	TRBJ2-7	NA	few	CSATRDLYEQYF	TGCAGTGCTACGAGAGACCTCTACGAGCAGTACTTC
TRBV4-3	TRBJ1-5	NA	NA	CASSQDLGLNQPQHF	TGCGCCAGCAGCCAAGATTTGGGACTCAATCAGCCCCAGCATTTT
TRBV12-3/TRBV12-4	TRBJ2-7	NA	few	CASSSFSSSYEQYF	TGTGCCAGCAGTTCCTTCAGTAGCTCCTACGAGCAGTACTTC
TRBV2	TRBJ1-2	TRBD1	NA	CASDPDRDYGCTF	TGTGCCAGCGATCCGGACAGGGACTATGGCTGCACCTTC
TRBV6-5	TRBJ2-1	NA	NA	CASMVGGYNEQFF	TGTGCCAGCATGGTTGGAGGGTACAATGAGCAGTTCTTC
TRBV4-2	TRBJ2-1	NA	NA	CASSLTGTDYNEQFF	TGTGCCAGCAGCTTAACCGGGACTGACTACAATGAGCAGTTCTTC
TRBV12-3/TRBV12-4	TRBJ1-1	NA	NA	CASISGVLNTEAFF	TGTGCCAGCATTTCGGGGGTTCTGAACACTGAAGCTTTCTTT
TRBV20-1	TRBJ2-7	NA	NA	CSARRDTFYEQYF	TGCAGTGCTAGAAGGGACACCTTCTACGAGCAGTACTTC
TRBV19	TRBJ1-5	NA	NA	CASNYRNSNQPQHF	TGTGCCAGTAATTACAGAAATAGCAATCAGCCCCAGCATTTT
TRBV5-1	TRBJ2-7	NA	few	CASSLGISYEQYF	TGCGCCAGCAGCTTGGGGATCTCCTACGAGCAGTACTTC
TRBV5-1	TRBJ1-2	TRBD1	few	CASSPAGQGNYGYTF	TGCGCCAGCAGCCCGGCCGGACAGGGGAACTATGGCTACACCTTC
TRBV20-1	TRBJ2-4	NA	NA	CSATPVNTGPIQYF	TGCAGTGCTACGCCGGTGAATACAGGGCCCATTCAGTACTTC